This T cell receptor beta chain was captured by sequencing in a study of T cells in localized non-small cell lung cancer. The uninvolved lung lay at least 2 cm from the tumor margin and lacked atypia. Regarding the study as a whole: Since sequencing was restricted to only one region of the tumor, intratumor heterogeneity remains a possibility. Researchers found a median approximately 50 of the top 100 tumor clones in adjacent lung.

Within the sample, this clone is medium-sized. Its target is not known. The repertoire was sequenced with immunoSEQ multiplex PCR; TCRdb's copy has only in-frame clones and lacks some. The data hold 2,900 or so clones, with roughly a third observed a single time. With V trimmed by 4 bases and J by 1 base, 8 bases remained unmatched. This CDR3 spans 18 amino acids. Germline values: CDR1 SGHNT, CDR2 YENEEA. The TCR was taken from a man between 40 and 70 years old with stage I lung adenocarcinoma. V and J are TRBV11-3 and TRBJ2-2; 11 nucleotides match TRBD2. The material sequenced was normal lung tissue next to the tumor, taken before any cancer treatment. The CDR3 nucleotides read TGTGCCAGCAGCTCAGAGACTAGCGGGAATAAGAACACCGGGGAGCTGTTTTTT. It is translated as CASSSETSGNKNTGELFF.